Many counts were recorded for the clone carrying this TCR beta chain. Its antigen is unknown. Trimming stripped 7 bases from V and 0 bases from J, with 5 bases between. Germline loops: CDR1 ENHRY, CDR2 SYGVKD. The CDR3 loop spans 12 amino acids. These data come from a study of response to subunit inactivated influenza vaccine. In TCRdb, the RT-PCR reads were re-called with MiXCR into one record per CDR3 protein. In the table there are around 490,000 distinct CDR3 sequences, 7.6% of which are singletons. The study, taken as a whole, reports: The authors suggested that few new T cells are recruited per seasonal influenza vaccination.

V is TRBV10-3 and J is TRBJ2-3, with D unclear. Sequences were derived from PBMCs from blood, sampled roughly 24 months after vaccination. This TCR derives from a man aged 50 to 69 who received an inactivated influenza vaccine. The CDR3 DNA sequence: TGTGCCATCAAGACTAGCACAGATACGCAGTATTTT. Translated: CAIKTSTDTQYF.